The next 17 T cell receptor beta chains were all read from a single sample in a study of blood T cells in healthy people across ages. A second about 6 to 12 cycle PCR used barcoded and J-beta primers. One entry per CDR3 protein results from TCRdb running MiXCR on the 5' RACE reads. Of hundreds of thousands of distinct CDR3 sequences listed, around a fifth are singletons. The specimen was blood. The source is a man in his 70s in good health.

This clonotype was counted at least ten times. The rearrangement links TRBV13 to TRBJ2-5; unclear D gene. V was trimmed by 4 bases and J by 4 bases, leaving 10 bases between them. The CDR3 loop spans 13 amino acids. CDR1 and CDR2 (germline): PRHDT, FYEKMQ (reference sequence). CDR3 in DNA: TGTGCCAGCAGCTACGGCGTAACAGAGACCCAGTACTTC. Its translation is CASSYGVTETQYF.

This clonotype occurred a few times. The CDR3: CASRPNRNEQYF. The CDR3 nucleotides are TGTGCCAGCAGGCCTAATCGTAACGAGCAGTACTTC. The gene calls are TRBV12-3 or TRBV12-4 and TRBJ2-7, with D unclear. V shed 6 bases and J shed 5 bases, with 11 bases lying between them. CDR3 size: 12 residues.

The V and J genes are TRBV12-3 or TRBV12-4 and TRBJ1-4, with D possibly TRBD1 on 5 matching bases. CDR3 length: 14 residues. V lost 6 bases and J lost 7, with 15 bases in between. CDR3 amino acids: CASRQGTVGEKLFF. CDR3 bases: TGTGCCAGCAGGCAGGGTACCGTTGGTGAAAAACTGTTTTTT.

For the CDR3, the DNA is TGTGCCAGCAGCAAGGCCAGGGGGGGGGAGACCCAGTACTTC. Encoded protein: CASSKARGGETQYF. This chain joins TRBV21-1 and TRBJ2-1; no DNA check was done on the table's D call, TRBD1. The J call may be faulty, since TRBJ2-5 better matches the DNA end. TRBV21-1 is described as a pseudogene. The CDR3 spans 14 residues.

This clonotype was counted a few times. This chain joins TRBV20-1 and TRBJ2-5; the D gene is possibly TRBD2 (6 bases). CDR3 length: 16 amino acids. Between the trimmed V and J ends, which lost 0 bases and 2 bases, there was a span of 16 bases. CDR1 and CDR2 (germline): DFQATT, SNEGSKA (reference sequence). The CDR3 nucleotides are TGCAGTGCTAGAGATCTTAGTAGCGGAGCACAAGAGACCCAGTACTTC. Amino acid sequence: CSARDLSSGAQETQYF.

The chain is built from TRBV2 and TRBJ2-7; D may be TRBD1 or TRBD2 (5 bases each). The CDR3 has 14 residues. The V gene's germline CDR1 is SNHLY and CDR2 FYNNEI. With 3 bases removed from V and 4 bases from J, the gap between germline ends came to 13 bases. CDR3 loop: CASSDGRDHYEQYF. Written as DNA, the CDR3 is TGTGCCAGCAGTGATGGACGGGACCATTACGAGCAGTACTTC.

The V and J genes are TRBV5-1 and TRBJ2-2, with 10 positions matching TRBD2. CDR3 size: 15 residues. The J segment lost 6 bases and the V segment lost 2 bases, leaving 4 bases of the junction unmatched. Per the germline V gene, CDR1 is SGHRS and CDR2 is YFSETQ. CDR3 DNA sequence: TGCGCCAGCAGCTTAAGTCTAGCGGGAGCCGGGGAGCTGTTTTTT. Amino acids: CASSLSLAGAGELFF.

This clonotype was counted only a few times. V gene TRBV4-3 combines with J gene TRBJ1-5; D is undetermined. There are 14 residues in the CDR3. With 0 bases removed from V and 9 bases from J, the gap between germline ends came to 12 bases. From germline, CDR1 is LGHNA and CDR2 YSLEER. CDR3 sequence: CASSQDLRVGPQHF. The CDR3 region has the DNA TGCGCCAGCAGCCAAGACCTACGGGTAGGGCCCCAGCATTTT.

The rearrangement joins TRBV27 to TRBJ1-1; D is uncertain. Trimming left V 10 bases short and J 4 bases short, with 16 bases between. This CDR3 spans 13 amino acids. CDR1 and CDR2 (germline): MNHEY, SMNVEV (reference sequence). CDR3 sequence: CANTPGVGTEAFF. CDR3 DNA sequence: TGTGCCAACACCCCGGGAGTGGGCACTGAAGCTTTCTTT.

The chain's CDR3 is CASSPREYEQYF. CDR3 bases: TGTGCCAGCTCACCAAGGGAGTACGAGCAGTACTTC. This rearrangement joins TRBV18 to TRBJ2-7; tentatively, D is TRBD2 (5 bases). This CDR3 contains 12 residues. The ends were cut back, 2 bases at V and 4 bases at J, with 6 bases in the middle. Germline CDR1 and CDR2: KGHSH and LQKENI.

Only a few counts were recorded for this clonotype. The chain links TRBV5-1 to TRBJ2-5; D tentatively fits TRBD1 or TRBD2 (6 bases each). Trimming took off 4 bases at V and 2 bases at J, with 18 bases between the two ends. Germline V gives CDR1 SGHRS, CDR2 YFSETQ. This CDR3 region has 16 residues. For the CDR3, the DNA is TGCGCCAGCAGCCCGGGGGCGATGGGACCACAAGAGACCCAGTACTTC. This gives the protein CASSPGAMGPQETQYF.

The chain is built from TRBV11-2 and TRBJ2-1; D call uncertain. The DNA end is a closer match to TRBJ2-7, so the J assignment may be wrong. CDR1 is SGHAT, CDR2 FQNNGV, per germline. There are 11 residues in the CDR3. The CDR3 DNA reads as TGTGCCAGCAGCCCCTTAATCGAGCAGTACTTC. The encoded protein is CASSPLIEQYF.

The chain employs TRBV20-1 and TRBJ2-5, with 14 bases identical to TRBD2. The germline V gene encodes CDR1 DFQATT and CDR2 SNEGSKA (reference sequence). This CDR3 is built from 15 residues. Unmatched junction bases numbered 8, after V lost 6 bases and J lost 5 bases. The CDR3 DNA reads as TGCAGTGCCCAGACTAGCGGGAGGGCCGGGGAGACCCAGTACTTC. This gives the protein CSAQTSGRAGETQYF.

The chain recombines TRBV6-6 with TRBJ2-7, with D hard to call. V gave up 0 bases and J gave up 5 bases, with 8 bases separating them. The CDR3 loop spans 13 amino acids. Germline-derived CDR1 and CDR2 are MNHNY and SVGAGI (reference sequence). The CDR3 DNA reads as TGTGCCAGCAGTTACTCGGAGCTACACGAGCAGTACTTC. It translates to CASSYSELHEQYF.

The chain joins TRBV10-3 to TRBJ1-2; D may be TRBD1 (5 bases). Trimming shortened V by 3 bases and J by 2 bases, and 10 bases separated the two germline ends. The length of the CDR3 is 14 residues. Germline V gene sequence: CDR1 ENHRY, CDR2 SYGVKD. The CDR3 reads CAISEEGPNYGYTF. CDR3 nucleotide sequence: TGTGCCATCAGTGAAGAGGGGCCCAACTATGGCTACACCTTC.

The CDR3: CATKRGVNTEAFF. CDR3 nucleotide sequence: TGTGCCACCAAAAGGGGCGTGAACACTGAAGCTTTCTTT. The rearrangement uses TRBV6-2 or TRBV6-3 and TRBJ1-1; tentatively, D is TRBD1 (5 bases). V lost 10 bases and J 0 bases, leaving 12 bases between the germline ends. Germline CDR1 and CDR2: MNHEY and SVGEGT. CDR3 size: 13 residues.

This clonotype was detected many times. The CDR3 DNA is TGTGCCAGCAGCCAAGATCCCTGGGACGCCGGGGAGCTGTTTTTT. As protein: CASSQDPWDAGELFF. The chain uses TRBV3-1 and TRBJ2-2; either TRBD1 or TRBD2 may fit D (5 bases each). Germline V CDR1 and CDR2: LGHDT, YNNKEL (reference sequence). The CDR3 sequence is 15 residues long. V shed 0 bases and J shed 6 bases, with 11 bases lying between them.